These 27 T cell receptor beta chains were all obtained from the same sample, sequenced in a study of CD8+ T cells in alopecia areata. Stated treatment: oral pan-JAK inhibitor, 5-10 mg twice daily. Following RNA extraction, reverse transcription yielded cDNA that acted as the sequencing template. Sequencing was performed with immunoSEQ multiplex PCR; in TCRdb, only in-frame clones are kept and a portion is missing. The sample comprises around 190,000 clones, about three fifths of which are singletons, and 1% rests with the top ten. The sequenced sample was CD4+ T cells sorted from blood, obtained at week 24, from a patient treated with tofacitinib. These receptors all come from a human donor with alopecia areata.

CDR3 in DNA: TGTGCCAGCAGCCAAGAGTGGCAGGGCCTCTCTGGGGCCAACGTCCTGACTTTC. It encodes CASSQEWQGLSGANVLTF. The chain recombines TRBV14 with TRBJ2-6; weak D call: TRBD1 (5 bases). The V end lost 0 bases, the J end lost 0 bases, and 12 bases lay between the germline ends. Germline CDR1 reads SGHDN; CDR2 reads FVKESK. The CDR3 sequence is 18 residues long.

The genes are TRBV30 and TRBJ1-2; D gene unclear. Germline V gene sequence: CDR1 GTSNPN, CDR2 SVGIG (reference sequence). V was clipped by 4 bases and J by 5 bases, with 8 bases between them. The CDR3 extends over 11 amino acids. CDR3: CAWTTGYGYTF. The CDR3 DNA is TGTGCCTGGACGACGGGATATGGCTACACCTTC.

Here the CDR3 DNA reads TGCGCCAGCAGCTTGGAATCTGGGACCCGGATGAGGGGCTACACCTTC. Residues: CASSLESGTRMRGYTF. The V gene is TRBV5-1, the J gene TRBJ1-2; D might be TRBD1 (5 bases). Trimming took 0 bases from V and 8 from J, leaving 20 bases between them. From germline, CDR1 is SGHRS and CDR2 YFSETQ. The CDR3 extends over 16 amino acids.

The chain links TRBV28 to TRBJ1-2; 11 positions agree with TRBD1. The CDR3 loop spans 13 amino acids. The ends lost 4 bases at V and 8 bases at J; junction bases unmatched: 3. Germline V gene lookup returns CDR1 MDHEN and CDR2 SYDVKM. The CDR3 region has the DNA TGTGCCAGCAGTTGGGACAGGGGGTACGGCTACACCTTC. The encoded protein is CASSWDRGYGYTF.

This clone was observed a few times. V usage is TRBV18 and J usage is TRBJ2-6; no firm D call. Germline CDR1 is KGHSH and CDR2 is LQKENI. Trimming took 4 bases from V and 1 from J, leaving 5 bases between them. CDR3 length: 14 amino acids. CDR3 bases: TGTGCCAGCTCACGCGAGTCTGGGGCCAACGTCCTGACTTTC. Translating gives CASSRESGANVLTF.

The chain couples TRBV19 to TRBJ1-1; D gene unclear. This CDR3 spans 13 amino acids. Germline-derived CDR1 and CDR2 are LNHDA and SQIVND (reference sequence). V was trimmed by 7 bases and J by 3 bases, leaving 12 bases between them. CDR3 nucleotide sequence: TGTGCCAGTAATACTAATGATGACACTGAAGCTTTCTTT. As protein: CASNTNDDTEAFF.

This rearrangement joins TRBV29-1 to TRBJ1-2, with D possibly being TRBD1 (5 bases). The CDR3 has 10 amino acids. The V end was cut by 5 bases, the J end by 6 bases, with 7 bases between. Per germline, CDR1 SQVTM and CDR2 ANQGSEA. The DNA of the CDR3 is TGCAGCGTTTGGGGGGATGGCTACACCTTC. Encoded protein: CSVWGDGYTF. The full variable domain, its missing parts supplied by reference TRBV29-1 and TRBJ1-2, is SAVISQKPSRDICQRGTSLTIQCQVDSQVTMMFWYRQQPGQSLTLIATANQGSEATYESGFVIDKFPISRPNLTFSTLTVSNMSPEDSSIYLCSVWGDGYTFGSGTRLTVV.

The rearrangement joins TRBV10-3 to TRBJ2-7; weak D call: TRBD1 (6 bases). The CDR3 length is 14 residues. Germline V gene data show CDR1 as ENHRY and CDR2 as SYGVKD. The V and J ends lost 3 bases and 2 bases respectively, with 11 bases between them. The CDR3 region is CAISDEGVTYEQYF. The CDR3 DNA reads TGTGCCATCAGTGATGAGGGGGTAACCTACGAGCAGTACTTC.

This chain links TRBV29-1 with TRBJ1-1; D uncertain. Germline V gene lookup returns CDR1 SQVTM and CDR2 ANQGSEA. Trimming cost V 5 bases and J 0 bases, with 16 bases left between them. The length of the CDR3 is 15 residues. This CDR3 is CSVRGRSALNTEAFF. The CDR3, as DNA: TGCAGCGTTCGAGGGAGGTCCGCGCTGAACACTGAAGCTTTCTTT.

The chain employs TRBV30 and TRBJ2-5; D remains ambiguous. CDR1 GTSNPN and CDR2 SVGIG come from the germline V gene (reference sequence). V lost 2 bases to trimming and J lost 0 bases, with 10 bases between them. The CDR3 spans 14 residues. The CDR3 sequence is CAWSPLAYQETQYF. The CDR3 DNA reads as TGTGCCTGGAGTCCGCTTGCGTACCAAGAGACCCAGTACTTC.

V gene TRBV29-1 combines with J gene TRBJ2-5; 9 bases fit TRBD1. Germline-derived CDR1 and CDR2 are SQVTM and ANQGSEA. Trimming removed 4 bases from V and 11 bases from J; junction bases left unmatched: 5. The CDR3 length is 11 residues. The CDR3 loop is CSVAPGQGQYF. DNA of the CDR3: TGCAGCGTTGCCCCGGGACAGGGTCAGTACTTC.

CDR3 sequence: CAWSVLGGPGELFF. The DNA of the CDR3 is TGTGCCTGGAGTGTATTGGGGGGTCCCGGGGAGCTGTTTTTT. This chain uses TRBV30 with TRBJ2-2; possibly TRBD2 for D (6 bases). The CDR3 covers 14 residues. The ends were cut back, 0 bases at V and 6 bases at J, with 11 bases in the middle. Germline values: CDR1 GTSNPN, CDR2 SVGIG (reference sequence).

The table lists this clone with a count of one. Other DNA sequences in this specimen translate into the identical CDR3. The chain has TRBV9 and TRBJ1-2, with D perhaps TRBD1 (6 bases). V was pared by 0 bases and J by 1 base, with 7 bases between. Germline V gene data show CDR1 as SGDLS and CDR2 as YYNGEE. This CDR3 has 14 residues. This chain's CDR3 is CASSVGRGNYGYTF. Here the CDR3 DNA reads TGTGCCAGCAGCGTAGGCAGGGGTAACTATGGCTACACCTTC.

This CDR3 is CASSVGTALNQPQHF. CDR3 nucleotides: TGTGCCAGCAGCGTCGGGACAGCACTTAATCAGCCCCAGCATTTT. The chain links TRBV9 to TRBJ1-5, with 7 bases aligning to TRBD1. Germline V gene data show CDR1 as SGDLS and CDR2 as YYNGEE. The CDR3 sequence is 15 residues long. V was clipped by 2 bases and J by 4 bases; unmatched bases: 6.

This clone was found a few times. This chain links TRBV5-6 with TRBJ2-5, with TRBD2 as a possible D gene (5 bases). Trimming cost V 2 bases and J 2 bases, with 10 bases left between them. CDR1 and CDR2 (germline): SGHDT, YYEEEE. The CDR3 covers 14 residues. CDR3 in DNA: TGTGCCAGCAGCTTTCCTAGGACTCAAGAGACCCAGTACTTC. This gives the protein CASSFPRTQETQYF.

The CDR3 nucleotides read TGTGCCAGCAGCTTAGCGGGACAGACAAATCAGCCCCAGCATTTT. It specifies CASSLAGQTNQPQHF. This sequence joins TRBV7-2 and TRBJ1-5; 7 bases fit TRBD1. Germline assignment: CDR1 SGHTA and CDR2 FQGNSA. Unmatched junction bases numbered 3, after V lost 0 bases and J lost 4 bases. The length of the CDR3 is 15 residues.

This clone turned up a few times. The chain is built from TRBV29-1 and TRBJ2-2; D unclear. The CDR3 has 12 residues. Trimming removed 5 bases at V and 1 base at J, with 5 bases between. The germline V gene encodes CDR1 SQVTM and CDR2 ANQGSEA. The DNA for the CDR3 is TGCAGCGTTCGACAGAACACCGGGGAGCTGTTTTTT. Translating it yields CSVRQNTGELFF.

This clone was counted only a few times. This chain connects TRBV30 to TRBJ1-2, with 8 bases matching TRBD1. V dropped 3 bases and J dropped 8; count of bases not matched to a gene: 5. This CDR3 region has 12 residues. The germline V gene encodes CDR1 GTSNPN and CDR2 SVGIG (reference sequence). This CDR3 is CAWSVGQGGYTF. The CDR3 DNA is TGTGCCTGGAGCGTTGGACAGGGAGGCTACACCTTC.

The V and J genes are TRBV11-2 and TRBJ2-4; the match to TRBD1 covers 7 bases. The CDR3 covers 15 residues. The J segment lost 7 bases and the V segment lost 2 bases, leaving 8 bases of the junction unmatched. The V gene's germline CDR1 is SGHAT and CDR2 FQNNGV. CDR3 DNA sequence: TGTGCCAGCAGCTTATTGGTCGGCAGGGGGAACATTCAGTACTTC. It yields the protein CASSLLVGRGNIQYF.

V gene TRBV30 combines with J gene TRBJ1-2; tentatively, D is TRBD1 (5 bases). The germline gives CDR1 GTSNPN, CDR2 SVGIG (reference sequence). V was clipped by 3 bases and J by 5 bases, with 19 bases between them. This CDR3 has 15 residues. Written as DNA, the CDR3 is TGTGCCTGGAGAAATAAAGGGGAGAGAAATTATGGCTACACCTTC. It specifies CAWRNKGERNYGYTF.

CDR3 nucleotides: TGTGCCAGCAGCGCCCTTCCCCCCCCAGATACGCAGTATTTT. It encodes CASSALPPPDTQYF. The V gene is TRBV7-2, the J gene TRBJ2-3; D gene uncertain. This CDR3 is 14 amino acids long. The germline gives CDR1 SGHTA, CDR2 FQGNSA. Trimming left V 5 bases short and J 4 bases short, with 13 bases between.

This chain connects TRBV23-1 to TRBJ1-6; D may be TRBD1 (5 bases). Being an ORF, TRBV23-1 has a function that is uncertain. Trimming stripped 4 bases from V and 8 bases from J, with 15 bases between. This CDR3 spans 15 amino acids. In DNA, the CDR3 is TGCGCCAGCAGTCCAATGGGACGGGTTGATTCACCCCTCCACTTT. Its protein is CASSPMGRVDSPLHF.

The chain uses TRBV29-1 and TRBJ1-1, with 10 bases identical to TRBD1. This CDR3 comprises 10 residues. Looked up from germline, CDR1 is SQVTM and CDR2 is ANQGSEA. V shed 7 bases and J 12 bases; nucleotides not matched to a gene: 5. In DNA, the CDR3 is TGCAGCGCCGGACAGGGGGTAACTTTCTTT. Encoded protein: CSAGQGVTFF.

CDR3 residues: CSVRPGAQETQYF. Written as DNA, the CDR3 is TGCAGCGTTCGCCCCGGAGCGCAAGAGACCCAGTACTTC. The chain uses TRBV29-1 and TRBJ2-5; D remains ambiguous. This CDR3 has 13 residues. The germline CDR1 and CDR2 sequences are SQVTM and ANQGSEA. V was pared by 5 bases and J by 2 bases, with 12 bases between.

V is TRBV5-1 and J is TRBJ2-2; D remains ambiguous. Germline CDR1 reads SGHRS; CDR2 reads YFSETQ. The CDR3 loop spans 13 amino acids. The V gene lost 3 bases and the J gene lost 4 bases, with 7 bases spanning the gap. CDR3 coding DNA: TGCGCCAGCAGCTCTTCTCCCACCGGGGAGCTGTTTTTT. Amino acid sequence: CASSSSPTGELFF.

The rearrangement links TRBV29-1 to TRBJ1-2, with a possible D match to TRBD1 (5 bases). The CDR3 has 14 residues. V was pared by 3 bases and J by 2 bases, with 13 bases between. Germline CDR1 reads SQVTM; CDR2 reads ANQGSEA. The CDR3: CSVEGDGHNYGYTF. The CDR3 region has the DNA TGCAGCGTTGAGGGGGACGGGCACAACTATGGCTACACCTTC. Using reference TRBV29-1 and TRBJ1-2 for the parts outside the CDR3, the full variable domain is SAVISQKPSRDICQRGTSLTIQCQVDSQVTMMFWYRQQPGQSLTLIATANQGSEATYESGFVIDKFPISRPNLTFSTLTVSNMSPEDSSIYLCSVEGDGHNYGYTFGSGTRLTVV.

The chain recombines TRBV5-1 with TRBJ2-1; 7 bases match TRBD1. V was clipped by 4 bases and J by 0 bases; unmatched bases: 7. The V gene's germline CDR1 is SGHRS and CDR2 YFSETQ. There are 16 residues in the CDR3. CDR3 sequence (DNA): TGCGCCAGCAGCATCCGACAGGGACCCTCCTACAATGAGCAGTTCTTC. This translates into CASSIRQGPSYNEQFF. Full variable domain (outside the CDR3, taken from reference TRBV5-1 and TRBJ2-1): KAGVTQTPRYLIKTRGQQVTLSCSPISGHRSVSWYQQTPGQGLQFLFEYFSETQRNKGNFPGRFSGRQFSNSRSEMNVSTLELGDSALYLCASSIRQGPSYNEQFFGPGTRLTVL.